Presented here are 17 T cell receptor beta chains from one specimen sequenced in a study of OX40 agonist ivuxolimab in advanced cancers. The table came from immunoSEQ multiplex PCR; TCRdb's copy has only in-frame clones and leaves some out. The table shows around 38,000 clones, with approximately 72% occurring only once. Sequenced material: CD4+ or CD8+ T cells sorted from blood, taken in a trial of the OX40 agonist ivuxolimab. All receptors derive from an adult with an advanced solid tumor such as melanoma, head and neck, liver or kidney cancer.

The chain joins TRBV6-6 to TRBJ1-1; D possibly corresponds to TRBD1 (6 bases). The CDR3 spans 15 residues. Germline V lookup: CDR1 MNHNY, CDR2 SVGAGI (reference sequence). Trimming removed 6 bases from V and 4 bases from J, with 18 bases in between. The CDR3 is CASRSGGARGTEAFF. The DNA of the CDR3 is TGTGCCAGCAGATCCGGGGGCGCGAGGGGCACTGAAGCTTTCTTT.

The J gene is TRBJ2-5, the V gene TRBV7-9; TRBD2 aligns across 9 bases. The CDR3 has 14 residues. V shed 5 bases and J 5 bases; nucleotides not matched to a gene: 6. In germline, CDR1 is SEHNR, CDR2 FQNEAQ (reference sequence). The CDR3 DNA sequence: TGTGCCAGCAGCCCAGCGGCGGGAGGGGAGACCCAGTACTTC. Its translation is CASSPAAGGETQYF. Full variable domain (rest looked up from reference TRBV7-9 and TRBJ2-5): DTGVSQNPRHKITKRGQNVTFRCDPISEHNRLYWYRQTLGQGPEFLTYFQNEAQLEKSRLLSDRFSAERPKGSFSTLEIQRTEQGDSAMYLCASSPAAGGETQYFGPGTRLLVL.

V is TRBV19 and J is TRBJ2-1; D is perhaps TRBD1 (6 bases). Trimming took off 3 bases at V and 7 bases at J, with 19 bases between the two ends. The CDR3 contains 16 residues. Germline CDR1 is LNHDA and CDR2 is SQIVND (reference sequence). CDR3 amino acids: CASSIGGAGADNEQFF. The CDR3, as DNA: TGTGCCAGTAGTATTGGGGGCGCCGGGGCCGATAATGAGCAGTTCTTC.

V and J are TRBV19 and TRBJ2-2; unclear D gene. The CDR3 has 15 residues. V gave up 4 bases and J gave up 6 bases, with 15 bases separating them. Germline assignment: CDR1 LNHDA and CDR2 SQIVND (reference sequence). CDR3 amino acids: CASSTLSPTAGELFF. The CDR3, as DNA: TGTGCCAGTAGTACCCTTTCTCCAACGGCCGGGGAGCTGTTTTTT.

The rearrangement joins TRBV18 to TRBJ2-1, with D possibly TRBD1 on 6 matching bases. The CDR3 contains 19 residues. Between the trimmed V and J ends, which lost 4 bases and 0 bases, there was a span of 22 bases. CDR1 and CDR2 (germline): KGHSH, LQKENI. CDR3 amino acids: CASSRRVTGPLSSYNEQFF. The CDR3 bases are TGTGCCAGCTCACGTCGAGTGACAGGCCCGTTGAGCTCCTACAATGAGCAGTTCTTC.

V usage is TRBV19 and J usage is TRBJ1-4; 9 bases agree with TRBD1. The germline V gene encodes CDR1 LNHDA and CDR2 SQIVND (reference sequence). CDR3 length: 15 residues. Trimming took 5 bases from V and 10 from J; bases not matched to a gene: 11. CDR3 loop: CASSSTGTGFTKLFF. The DNA for the CDR3 is TGTGCCAGTAGTTCTACCGGGACAGGGTTTACAAAACTGTTTTTT.

This chain joins TRBV2 and TRBJ2-2, with TRBD2 matching over 14 bases. V lost 4 bases, J lost 6 bases, and 4 bases stayed unmatched. The germline V gene encodes CDR1 SNHLY and CDR2 FYNNEI. The CDR3 is made up of 16 amino acids. For the CDR3, the DNA is TGTGCCAGCAGTGCCCCGGGACTAGCGGGGGCCGGGGAGCTGTTTTTT. Its translation: CASSAPGLAGAGELFF.

Turning to this clone: This CDR3 is also generated by other DNA sequences in the sample. The chain joins TRBV6-5 to TRBJ2-1, with D possibly matching TRBD2 (6 bases). Trimming shortened V by 5 bases and J by 3 bases, and 11 bases separated the two germline ends. The V gene's germline CDR1 is MNHEY and CDR2 SVGAGI. This CDR3 is 14 amino acids long. The CDR3 DNA sequence: TGTGCCAGCAGTGCCGGACTAAACTACAATGAGCAGTTCTTC. Its protein is CASSAGLNYNEQFF.

The genes are TRBV19 and TRBJ1-1, with D possibly being TRBD1 (5 bases). Germline loops: CDR1 LNHDA, CDR2 SQIVND (reference sequence). V was cut by 3 bases and J by 1 base, with 12 bases left in between. The CDR3 loop spans 15 amino acids. CDR3 in DNA: TGTGCCAGTAGTATTGGGGCAGGGAGGAACACTGAAGCTTTCTTT. Translation: CASSIGAGRNTEAFF. The whole variable domain, remainder taken from reference TRBV19 and TRBJ1-1, is DGGITQSPKYLFRKEGQNVTLSCEQNLNHDAMYWYRQDPGQGLRLIYYSQIVNDFQKGDIAEGYSVSREKKESFPLTVTSAQKNPTAFYLCASSIGAGRNTEAFFGQGTRLTVV.

The count of this clone is one. This sequence joins TRBV7-6 and TRBJ2-7; 9 bases map to TRBD2. This CDR3 comprises 13 residues. Germline V CDR1 and CDR2: SGHVS, FNYEAQ. The V segment lost 4 bases and the J segment 3 bases; nucleotides outside the gene matches: 1. The CDR3 bases are TGTGCCAGCAGCTCGCGGGGGGGCTACGAGCAGTACTTC. This gives the protein CASSSRGGYEQYF.

This clone occurred a few times. J is TRBJ1-5 and V is TRBV7-9; D remains unclear. The CDR3 contains 13 residues. CDR1 is SEHNR and CDR2 is FQNEAQ in the germline V gene (reference sequence). The ends were cut back, 2 bases at V and 2 bases at J, with 4 bases in the middle. The CDR3 spells CASSLSGNQPQHF. The CDR3 DNA sequence: TGTGCCAGCAGCTTATCTGGCAATCAGCCCCAGCATTTT.

This chain uses TRBV4-2 with TRBJ2-3; 8 bases are a match to TRBD2. Per germline, CDR1 LGHNA and CDR2 YNFKEQ. The CDR3 has 16 residues. The junction had 6 bases not matched to a gene; V was cut back by 0 bases and J by 4 bases. The CDR3 DNA reads as TGTGCCAGCAGCCAAGATAAGAGCGGGGGCCCAGATACGCAGTATTTT. Protein sequence: CASSQDKSGGPDTQYF.

V gene TRBV7-9 combines with J gene TRBJ2-1, with D possibly TRBD2 on 7 matching bases. This CDR3 contains 11 residues. Trimming left V 8 bases short and J 8 bases short, with 10 bases between. Germline V gene sequence: CDR1 SEHNR, CDR2 FQNEAQ (reference sequence). CDR3 DNA sequence: TGTGCCAGCGGGGGGGCCCATGAGCAGTTCTTC. It encodes CASGGAHEQFF.

The rearrangement links TRBV30 to TRBJ1-1; D ambiguous. This CDR3 is 13 amino acids long. Germline CDR1 GTSNPN, CDR2 SVGIG (reference sequence). Between the trimmed V and J ends, which lost 3 bases and 3 bases, there was a span of 11 bases. CDR3 sequence: CAWRLLLDTEAFF. CDR3 DNA: TGTGCCTGGAGGTTACTCCTGGACACTGAAGCTTTCTTT.

This clone came up once. The rearrangement links TRBV4-2 to TRBJ1-2; 7 positions agree with TRBD1. The V gene end was trimmed by 6 bases and the J gene end by 4 bases; junction bases not matched to a gene: 14. The germline CDR1 and CDR2 sequences are LGHNA and YNFKEQ. The CDR3 runs 16 residues. The CDR3 DNA follows: TGTGCCAGCAGTCCTGAGGAAAGGGGGCGAAGCTATGGCTACACCTTC. It codes for CASSPEERGRSYGYTF.

Regarding this clone: Other DNA sequences in this specimen translate into the identical CDR3. The rearrangement uses TRBV7-2 and TRBJ1-4; D is undetermined. The CDR3 is made up of 14 amino acids. V lost 3 bases and J lost 0, with 5 bases in between. In germline, CDR1 is SGHTA, CDR2 FQGNSA. The CDR3 coding sequence is TGTGCCAGCAGCTTTGATACAACTAATGAAAAACTGTTTTTT. Translation gives CASSFDTTNEKLFF.

This rearrangement joins TRBV10-3 to TRBJ1-3; D is undetermined. CDR3 length: 12 amino acids. CDR1 is ENHRY, CDR2 SYGVKD, per germline. V was clipped by 6 bases and J by 9 bases, with 12 bases between them. CDR3 residues: CAIRGLGSTIYF. For the CDR3, the DNA is TGTGCCATCAGAGGCCTGGGGAGCACCATATATTTT.